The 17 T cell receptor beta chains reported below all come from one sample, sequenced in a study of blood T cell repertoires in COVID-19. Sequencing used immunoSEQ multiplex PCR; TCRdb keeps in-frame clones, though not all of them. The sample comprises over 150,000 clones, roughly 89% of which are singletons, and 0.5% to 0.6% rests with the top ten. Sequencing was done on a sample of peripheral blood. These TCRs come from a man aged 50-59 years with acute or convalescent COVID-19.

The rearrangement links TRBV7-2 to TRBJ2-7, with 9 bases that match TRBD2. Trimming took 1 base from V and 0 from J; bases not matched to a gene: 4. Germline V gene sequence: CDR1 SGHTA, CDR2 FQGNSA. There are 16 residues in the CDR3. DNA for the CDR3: TGTGCCAGCAGCTTAGAACTAGCGGGCGTCTCCTACGAGCAGTACTTC. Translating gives CASSLELAGVSYEQYF. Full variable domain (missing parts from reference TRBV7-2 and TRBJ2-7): GAGVSQSPSNKVTEKGKDVELRCDPISGHTALYWYRQSLGQGLEFLIYFQGNSAPDKSGLPSDRFSAERTGGSVSTLTIQRTQQEDSAVYLCASSLELAGVSYEQYFGPGTRLTVT.

CDR3 sequence (DNA): TGTGCCAGCAGTCTTCACAGGGCGGCGGGTGAAAAACTGTTTTTT. Its translation: CASSLHRAAGEKLFF. V and J are TRBV6-5 and TRBJ1-4, with TRBD1 as a possible D gene (6 bases). V gave up 5 bases and J gave up 7 bases, with 17 bases separating them. This CDR3 has 15 amino acids. The germline V gene has CDR1 MNHEY and CDR2 SVGAGI.

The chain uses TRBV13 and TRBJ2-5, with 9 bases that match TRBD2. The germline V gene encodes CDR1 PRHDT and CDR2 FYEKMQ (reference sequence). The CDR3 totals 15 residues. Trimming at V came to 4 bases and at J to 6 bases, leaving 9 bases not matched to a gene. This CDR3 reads CASSSIAGVEKTQYF. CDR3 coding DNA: TGTGCCAGCAGCTCGATAGCGGGGGTGGAGAAGACCCAGTACTTC.

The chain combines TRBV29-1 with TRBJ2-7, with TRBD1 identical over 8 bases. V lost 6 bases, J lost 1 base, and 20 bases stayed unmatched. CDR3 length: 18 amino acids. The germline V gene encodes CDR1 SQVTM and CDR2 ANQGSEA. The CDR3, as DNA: TGCAGCGTCGCCGGGACAGGAGAGATCCCGAGGGGGTCCTACGAGCAGTACGTC. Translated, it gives CSVAGTGEIPRGSYEQYV.

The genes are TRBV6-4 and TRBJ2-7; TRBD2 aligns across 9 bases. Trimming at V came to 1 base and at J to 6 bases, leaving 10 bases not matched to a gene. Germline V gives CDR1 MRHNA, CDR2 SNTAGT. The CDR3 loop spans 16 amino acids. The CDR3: CASSDLAGARSAEQYF. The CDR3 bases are TGTGCCAGCAGTGACTTAGCGGGAGCGCGGTCCGCCGAGCAGTACTTC.

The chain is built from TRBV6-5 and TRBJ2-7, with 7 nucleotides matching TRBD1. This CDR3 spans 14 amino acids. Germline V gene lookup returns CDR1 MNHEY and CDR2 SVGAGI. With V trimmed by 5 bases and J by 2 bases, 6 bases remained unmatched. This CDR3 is CASSMTGSPYEQYF. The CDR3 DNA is TGTGCCAGCAGTATGACAGGGAGTCCCTACGAGCAGTACTTC.

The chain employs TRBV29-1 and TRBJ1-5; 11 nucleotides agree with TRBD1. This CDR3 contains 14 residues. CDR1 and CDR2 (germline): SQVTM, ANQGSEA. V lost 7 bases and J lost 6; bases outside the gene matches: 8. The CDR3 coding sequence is TGCAGCGCCGCGGACAGGGGGCTTGGTCAGCCCCAGCATTTT. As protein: CSAADRGLGQPQHF.

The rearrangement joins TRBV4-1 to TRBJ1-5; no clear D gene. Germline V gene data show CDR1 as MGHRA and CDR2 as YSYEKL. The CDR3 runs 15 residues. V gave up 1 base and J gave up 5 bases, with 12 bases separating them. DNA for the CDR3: TGCGCCAGCAGCCAAGGGCCGGGTGGCCATCAGCCCCAGCATTTT. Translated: CASSQGPGGHQPQHF.

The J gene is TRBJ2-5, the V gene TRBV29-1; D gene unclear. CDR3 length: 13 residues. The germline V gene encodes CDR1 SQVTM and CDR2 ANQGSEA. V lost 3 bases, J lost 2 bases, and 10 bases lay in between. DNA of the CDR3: TGCAGCGTTGACTCGGCAGGACAAGAGACCCAGTACTTC. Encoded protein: CSVDSAGQETQYF. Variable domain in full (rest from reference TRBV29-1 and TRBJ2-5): SAVISQKPSRDICQRGTSLTIQCQVDSQVTMMFWYRQQPGQSLTLIATANQGSEATYESGFVIDKFPISRPNLTFSTLTVSNMSPEDSSIYLCSVDSAGQETQYFGPGTRLLVL.

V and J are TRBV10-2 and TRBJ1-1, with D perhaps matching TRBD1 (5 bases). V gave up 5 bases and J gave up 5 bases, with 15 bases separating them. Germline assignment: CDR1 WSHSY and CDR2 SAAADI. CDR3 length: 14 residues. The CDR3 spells CASSRDGGGTEAFF. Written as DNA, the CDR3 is TGCGCCAGCAGTCGGGACGGCGGGGGGACTGAAGCTTTCTTT.

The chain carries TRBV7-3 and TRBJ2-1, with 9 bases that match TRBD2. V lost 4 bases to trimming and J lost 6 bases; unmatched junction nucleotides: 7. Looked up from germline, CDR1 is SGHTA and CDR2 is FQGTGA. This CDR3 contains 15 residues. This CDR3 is CASSSGGGASNEQFF. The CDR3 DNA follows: TGTGCCAGCAGCTCCGGCGGGGGGGCATCCAATGAGCAGTTCTTC.

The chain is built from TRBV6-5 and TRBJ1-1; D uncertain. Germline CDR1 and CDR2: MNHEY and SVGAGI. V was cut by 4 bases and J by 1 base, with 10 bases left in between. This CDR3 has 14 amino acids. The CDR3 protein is CASSWAGGNTEAFF. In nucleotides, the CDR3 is TGTGCCAGCAGTTGGGCAGGTGGGAACACTGAAGCTTTCTTT.

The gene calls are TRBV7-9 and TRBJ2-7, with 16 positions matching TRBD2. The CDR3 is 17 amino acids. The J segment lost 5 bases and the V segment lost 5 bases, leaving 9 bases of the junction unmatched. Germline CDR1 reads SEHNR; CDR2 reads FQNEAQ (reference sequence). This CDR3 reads CASSQYGTSGRGNEQYF. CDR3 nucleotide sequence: TGTGCCAGCAGCCAGTACGGGACTAGCGGGAGGGGGAACGAGCAGTACTTC.

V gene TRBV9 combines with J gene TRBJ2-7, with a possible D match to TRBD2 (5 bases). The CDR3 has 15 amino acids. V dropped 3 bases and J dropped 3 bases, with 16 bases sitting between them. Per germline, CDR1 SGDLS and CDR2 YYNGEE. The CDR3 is CASSAYSGVDYEQYF. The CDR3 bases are TGTGCCAGCAGCGCCTACTCCGGGGTGGACTACGAGCAGTACTTC.

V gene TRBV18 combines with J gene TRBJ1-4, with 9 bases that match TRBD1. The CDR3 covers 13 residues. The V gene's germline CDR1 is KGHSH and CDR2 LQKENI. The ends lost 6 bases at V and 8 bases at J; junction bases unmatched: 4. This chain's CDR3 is CASSWDRDEKLFF. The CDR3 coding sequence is TGTGCCAGCTCTTGGGACAGGGACGAAAAACTGTTTTTT.

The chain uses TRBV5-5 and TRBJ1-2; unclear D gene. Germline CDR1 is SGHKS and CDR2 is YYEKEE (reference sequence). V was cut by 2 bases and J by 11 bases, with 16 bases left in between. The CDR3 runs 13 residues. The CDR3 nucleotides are TGTGCCAGCAGCTTAATCTCGGAGGGCGGGTACACCTTC. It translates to CASSLISEGGYTF.

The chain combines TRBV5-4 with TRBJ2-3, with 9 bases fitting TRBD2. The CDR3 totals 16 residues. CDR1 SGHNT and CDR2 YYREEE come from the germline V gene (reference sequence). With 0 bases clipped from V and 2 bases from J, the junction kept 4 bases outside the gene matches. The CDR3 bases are TGTGCCAGCAGCTTGGAGGGCGGGAGGGTCACAGATACGCAGTATTTT. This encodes CASSLEGGRVTDTQYF.